The 11 T cell receptor delta chains in this list originate from one sample, sequenced in a study of gamma-delta T cells after stem cell transplantation. TCRdb reanalysed the RT-PCR reads with CATT. The table shows around 2,700 delta-chain clones, with less than 3% occurring only once. The material sequenced was gamma-delta T cells. These receptors all stem from a human donor. It is not recorded whose cells these are; they may come from a transplant donor.

As regards this clone: A single base is all that separates this from a far larger clone, so a read error is likely. Other DNA sequences in the sample encode the same CDR3. V gene TRDV2 combines with J gene TRDJ1; TRDD3 aligns across 10 bases. This CDR3 is built from 17 residues. The germline CDR1 and CDR2 sequences are GEAIGNYY and EKD. With 0 bases clipped from V and 0 bases from J, the junction kept 6 bases outside the gene matches. DNA of the CDR3: TGTGCCTGTGACACCGTAGGGGGATACGGTGACACCGATAAACTCATCTTT. Protein: CACDTVGGYGDTDKLIF.

For this clone: The protein recorded in TCRdb matches a much larger clone and deviates from this DNA's translation at residue 3, suggesting a read error; the protein here is obtained by translating the DNA. The rearrangement links TRDV2 to TRDJ1, with 8 nucleotides matching TRDD3. This CDR3 has 15 residues. Germline loops: CDR1 GEAIGNYY, CDR2 EKD. DNA of the CDR3: TGTGCCTATGACGGTTTGGGGGATGACACCGATAAACTCATCTTT. The encoded protein is CAYDGLGDDTDKLIF.

This clone was picked up a small number of times. TCRdb records a much larger clone's protein for this DNA, with a difference at residue 12 that likely arises from a read error; the protein given is the translation of the DNA. The rearrangement joins TRDV2 to TRDJ1; 8 positions match TRDD3. This CDR3 contains 20 residues. V shed 1 base, J shed 1 base, and the junction held 19 bases outside the gene matches. CDR1 GEAIGNYY and CDR2 EKD come from the germline V gene. The chain's CDR3 is CACDTQGLGLGGTATDKLIF. As DNA, the CDR3 is TGTGCCTGTGACACTCAGGGGTTGGGACTGGGGGGTACAGCCACCGATAAACTCATCTTT.

This clone was seen more than once but under ten times. A read error likely explains this, since a far larger clone differs by one base. The same CDR3 also results from other DNA sequences found in this sample. This chain joins TRDV2 and TRDJ1; TRDD3 matches at 10 bases. The CDR3 runs to 17 residues. Trimming took 1 base from V and 0 from J; bases not matched to a gene: 7. CDR1 is GEAIGNYY, CDR2 EKD, per germline. CDR3 coding DNA: TGTGCCTGTGACACTGTGGGGGGATACGGTGACACCGATAAACTCATCTTT. Translation gives CACDTVGGYGDTDKLIF.

The sample holds a few counts of this clone. A far larger clone differs by one base, so this is likely a read error. V and J are TRDV2 and TRDJ1; D is uncertain. V lost 3 bases and J 2 bases, leaving 12 bases between the germline ends. The CDR3 extends over 14 amino acids. Germline loops: CDR1 GEAIGNYY, CDR2 EKD. The CDR3 nucleotides are TGTGCCTGTGACCTGACTGAGAGGACCGATAAACTCATCTTT. Encoded protein: CACDLTERTDKLIF.

This clone was observed a few times. A far bigger clonotype differs at one base, so this is likely a read error. This sequence joins TRDV2 and TRDJ3; the D gene is possibly TRDD3 (5 bases). The CDR3 length is 21 residues. In germline, CDR1 is GEAIGNYY, CDR2 EKD. V lost 0 bases, J lost 2 bases, and 22 bases lay in between. The CDR3 DNA is TGTGCCTGTGACACCGCGGAGAGAGGGAGGGATGACCCCTGGGACACCCGACAGATGTTTTTC. Translating gives CACDTAERGRDDPWDTRQMFF.

This clone is classed as medium-sized. This sequence joins TRDV2 and TRDJ1; 11 positions match TRDD3. The germline gives CDR1 GEAIGNYY, CDR2 EKD. After removal of 0 bases from V and 4 bases from J, the junction contained 24 bases not matched to a gene. The CDR3 is made up of 22 amino acids. This chain's CDR3 is CACDTLTSSLGDTWGAHDKLIF. The CDR3 nucleotides read TGTGCCTGTGACACCCTAACTTCGTCGCTGGGGGATACTTGGGGGGCCCACGATAAACTCATCTTT.

This clone is labeled medium-sized (0.01 to 0.1%). The chain is built from TRDV2 and TRDJ1; TRDD3 agrees at 7 bases. This CDR3 is built from 16 residues. The V and J ends lost 1 base and 0 bases, in that order; junction bases with no gene match: 7. CDR1 GEAIGNYY and CDR2 EKD come from the germline V gene. CDR3 sequence (DNA): TGTGCCTGTGACACTCTGGGGGCCGCGTACACCGATAAACTCATCTTT. Translation: CACDTLGAAYTDKLIF.

Ten or more counts support this clone. With a far larger clone one base away, a read error is the likely cause. Distinct nucleotide sequences in the sample also encode this CDR3. V usage is TRDV2 and J usage is TRDJ1, with D possibly being TRDD3 (5 bases). The CDR3 consists of 15 residues. Germline CDR1 and CDR2: GEAIGNYY and EKD. The CDR3, as DNA: TGCGCCTGTGACACAGTGGGGACGTACACCGATAAACTCATCTTT. Its protein product is CACDTVGTYTDKLIF.

This clone was observed a few times. A read error is the likely source, as a far larger clone sits one nucleotide away. Different DNA sequences within this sample yield the same CDR3. The chain employs TRDV2 and TRDJ1, with D maybe TRDD3 (5 bases). Germline V gives CDR1 GEAIGNYY, CDR2 EKD. This CDR3 is 17 amino acids long. The CDR3: CACDTVGVGLYTDKLIF. For the CDR3, the DNA is TGTGCCTGTGACACCGTTGGGGTCGGATTATACACCGATAAGCTCATCTTT.

Note on this clone: The protein that TCRdb holds for this DNA derives from a much larger clone and differs from the translated DNA at residue 15, which likely indicates a read error; the protein shown here is translated from the DNA. This chain uses TRDV2 with TRDJ1; 10 bases are shared with TRDD3. This CDR3 region has 17 residues. Per the germline V gene, CDR1 is GEAIGNYY and CDR2 is EKD. CDR3 in DNA: TGTGCCTGTGACACGGTTGAAGGGGGATACGCGGTCGATAAACCCATCTTT. Translated, it gives CACDTVEGGYAVDKPIF.